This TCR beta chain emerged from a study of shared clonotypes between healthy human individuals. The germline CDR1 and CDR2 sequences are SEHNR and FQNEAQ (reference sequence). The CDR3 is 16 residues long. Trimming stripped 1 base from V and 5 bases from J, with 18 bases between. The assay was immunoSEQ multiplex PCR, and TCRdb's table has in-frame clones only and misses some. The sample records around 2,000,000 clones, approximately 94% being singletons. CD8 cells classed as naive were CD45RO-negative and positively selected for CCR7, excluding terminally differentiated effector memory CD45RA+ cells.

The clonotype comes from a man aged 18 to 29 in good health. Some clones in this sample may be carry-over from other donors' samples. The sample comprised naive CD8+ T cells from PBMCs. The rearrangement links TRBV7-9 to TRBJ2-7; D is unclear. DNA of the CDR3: TGTGCCAGCAGCTTAGTCGTCGTGGGCAGAGCCAACGAGCAGTACTTC. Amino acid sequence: CASSLVVVGRANEQYF.